This T cell receptor (beta chain) was retrieved from a study of cytomegalovirus exposure and HLA in healthy donors (dated by TCRdb to between 2016 and 2019). Describing the broader study: According to an earlier analysis of 587 of the donors, about 179 million T cells yielded roughly 100 million unique TCR beta sequences and approximately 280 Gb of sequence data. In a later genetic analysis, genome-wide SNP genotypes for about 65% of the roughly 670 donors were used, and that subset was treated as a discovery cohort. A later analysis re-analyzed previously published TCR beta repertoires from hundreds of donors and added high-resolution HLA genotyping to study TCR occurrence patterns. Of the roughly 410 genotyped donors, approximately 80% were placed in the genetic ancestry cluster associated with self-reported Caucasian donors. The aim of the study was to test whether cataloging public T cell receptors could identify signatures of past pathogen exposure. An earlier analysis of nearly 600 of the donors applied high-throughput TCR beta sequencing to assess whether each TCR beta V gene segment acted as functional or pseudogenic. The study used immunosequencing to profile the T cell repertoires of 666 subjects and linked those repertoires to cytomegalovirus serostatus. Because of strong linkage in the cohort, roughly five DR-DQ haplotypes were treated as single units for association and clustering. In the later analysis, no new phenotypic data were used to find candidate immune exposures; instead, reliance was placed on TCR beta sequences and their occurrence across donors. To predict cytomegalovirus infection status, the study combined high-throughput TCR immunosequencing, statistical association of individual TCRs with disease status, and machine learning. Donor age, sex, ethnicity and CMV serostatus were compiled alongside the repertoire data. Typing coverage differed by locus: A, B, C, DRB1 and DQB1 were typed in about 629-640 donors, DQA1 in about 500, DPA1 in 606, and DPB1 in 400 to 490. An early release covering roughly 580 HLA-typed donors comprised about 300 gigabases of sequencing data and approximately 85 million unique TCR sequences. Besides the first cohort of more than 650 subjects, a separate validation cohort made up of over 100 different subjects was used. Both class I and class II loci were covered by HLA typing, at four-digit resolution. Among some 410 genotyped donors of the cohort, an average of approximately 220,000 unique TCR beta nucleotide sequences was sequenced per donor, of which about 19% were non-productive. All discovery cohort repertoires had been generated on a single sequencing platform. The investigation overall reported the following: Because some donors lacked HLA typing at each locus, the association tests relied only on the typed subset. The authors suggested that the approach could potentially be generalized to other disease states and immunological phenotypes. A later analysis found that HLA-associated TCR beta chains were more clonally expanded and had lower generation probabilities than equally common non-associated chains. Most CMV-associated TCR beta chains appeared to be HLA-restricted in a later analysis, and the HLA associations seemed to be driven largely by CMV exposure. Roughly uniform sequencing depth across donors was assumed in presence/absence analyses, although this assumption may not hold. According to a later analysis, parvovirus B19, influenza, CMV and Epstein-Barr virus appeared linked to several top co-occurrence clusters. A cluster of highly shared sequence variants was judged likely to be a technical artifact of the sequencing pipeline. An association between a missense DCLRE1C variant and V-gene and J-gene trimming of TCR beta chains was found in a later genetic analysis and replicated in an independent cohort. The earlier analysis of fewer than 750 of the donors excluded over 15 rarely observed V segments, including chromosome 9 orphons, because counts were too low. In an earlier analysis of 587 of the donors, most TCR beta V segments were observed in productive rearrangements about 87% or about 30% of the time, broadly matching IMGT annotations. Some IMGT-functional V segments, including TRBV6-2 and TRBV6-3, could not be told apart with the 87-base-pair reads, so those segments were excluded. The study gave a list of 150 to 200 TCR beta chains associated with cytomegalovirus. In a later analysis, the rate of TCR association differed among HLA loci, with DRB1 alleles having the most associated TCRs and HLA-C alleles having the fewest. In vitro tests confirmed that a few of the cytomegalovirus-associated TCR beta chains recognize cytomegalovirus antigens. In both the original and validation cohorts, the classifier was reported to diagnose cytomegalovirus status with high specificity and sensitivity. Specific HLA alleles were associated with over 15,000 TCR beta sequences at a false discovery rate of 0.05 in a later analysis. When HLA alleles, especially DR and DQ, strongly co-occurred, TCR associations were difficult to assign to individual alleles. The cohort was sequenced for TCR beta chains only, and without alpha or paired-chain data the features that could be detected were limited. Most TCR sequences were seen in very few donors, while some public TCRs were found in many individuals. For the cohort, immune exposure information was limited to CMV serostatus. According to a later genetic analysis, donors in an Asian-associated ancestry cluster had fewer N-insertions in productive TCRs than the approximately 690-donor mean. A further reported finding was that TCR beta sequences accurately predicted the HLA-A and HLA-B alleles for most subjects in the first cohort. Correlated functional status among segregating V segments might be attributable to linkage disequilibrium, but an unknown experimental factor could not be ruled out.

Library generation was performed with the immunoSEQ multiplex PCR assay. For the multiplex PCR, a mixture combining 60 forward primers for TCR Vbeta segments and 13 reverse primers for TCR Jbeta segments was used. Amplification of the CDR3 region of rearranged TCR beta genes was performed with a multiplex PCR assay on genomic DNA. The Illumina HiSeq System was used to sequence the amplified TCR beta libraries as 87-base-pair reads. The authors' analysis ran thus. Across the roughly 600 repertoires, a later analysis counted tens of millions of unique TCR beta chains, 8.5 million to 12 million of which were shared by at least two donors. To remove PCR and sequencing errors, raw reads were error-corrected and collapsed into unique sequences using a nearest-neighbor algorithm that merged closely related sequences. CDR3 sequences were aligned to IMGT reference sequences to assign V, D and J gene segments. For a sequence to be retained, a match of at least six nucleotides was required to both a V gene segment and a J gene segment. A rearrangement counted as productive if the CDR3 had no stop codons and remained in frame with V and J, and every other rearrangement counted as non-productive. Following IMGT convention, CDR3 was defined as the stretch from the second conserved V-encoded cysteine up to the conserved J-encoded phenylalanine. Sequences without an unambiguous match to a single V gene segment were excluded from the earlier analysis of about 600 of the donors. An earlier analysis of 500 to 600 of the donors classified V segments as functional when productive rearrangements were above 56.7% and as segregating when the standard deviation between donors was above 5%. A statistical classification framework was built for diagnosing cytomegalovirus status from the catalog of TCR beta chain sequences. In a later analysis, TCR nucleotide sequences were compared against IMGT/GENE-DB human TR gene sequences so that V and J genes could be assigned. Using the TCRdist pipeline, a later analysis assigned CDR3 sequences along with most-parsimonious VDJ recombination scenarios. In a later analysis, each TCR beta chain was defined by its CDR3 amino acid sequence together with its V-gene family, and reads without a unique V-gene family were excluded. In a later analysis, fewer than 650 highly shared, low-generation-probability nucleotide sequences were removed to address suspected cross-contamination and a sequencing artifact. In a later analysis, a clonal expansion index was calculated for each public chain from normalized within-repertoire ranks of inferred template counts. In a later analysis, generation probabilities were computed using a VDJ recombination model fitted to out-of-frame rearrangements, and the results were checked against IGoR. Hypergeometric tests were used in a later analysis to score TCR-TCR, TCR-HLA and TCR-CMV co-occurrence, with a repertoire-size bias correction applied to the TCR pairs. False discovery rates were estimated in a later analysis by permuting HLA or CMV assignments 20 times. In a later analysis, co-occurring TCRs were grouped using DBSCAN, with TCRdist sequence similarity added in when clustering inside HLA-allele-positive subsets. Repertoires with fewer than 30,000 or more than 120,000 public chains were left out of co-occurrence clustering, as were five repertoires with anomalous nucleotide sharing. Entries here come from immuneACCESS through TCRdb and include only in-frame sequences with V and J called. Some clones fail to appear in such tables; in the studies checked, an unresolved V gene covers under half of the shortfall, and the cause of the remainder is unknown. The V and J calls and clone size are taken from that table; D and trimming were inferred from the DNA. The data table for this sample lists 40,000 to 50,000 clones. Approximately 1.7% of the sample is in the top ten clones.

From the germline V gene, CDR1 is LGHNA and CDR2 is YSLEER. The trim is 4 bases for V and 2 bases for J, with a gap of 13 bases between the germline ends. The CDR3 covers 15 residues, taking in both the cysteine and the phenylalanine. The sequence is cut down to CDR3 DNA, 45 bases in frame from base 1. The cohort consisted of 600 or so healthy bone marrow donors. At the time of sampling, all cohort members were nominally healthy, though unrecorded immune exposures were likely present. The donor was CMV seronegative and was included in the group of a few hundred seronegative cohort members. A peripheral blood sample was provided by each donor, and peripheral blood mononuclear cells were used for TCR beta sequencing. Genomic DNA extraction from the blood cell samples was performed with the Qiagen DNeasy Blood Extraction Kit. Concerning this clone itself: Its antigen target is currently unknown.

This sequence was found in a woman between 25 and 40 years old in good health and CMV-seronegative. Sequenced input: PBMCs. The sequence links TRBV4-3 to TRBJ2-3; the D gene is unclear. The DNA sequence reads TGCGCCAGCAGCCTTAATAGTGTGGTCACAGATACGCAGTATTTT. Its product reads: CASSLNSVVTDTQYF.